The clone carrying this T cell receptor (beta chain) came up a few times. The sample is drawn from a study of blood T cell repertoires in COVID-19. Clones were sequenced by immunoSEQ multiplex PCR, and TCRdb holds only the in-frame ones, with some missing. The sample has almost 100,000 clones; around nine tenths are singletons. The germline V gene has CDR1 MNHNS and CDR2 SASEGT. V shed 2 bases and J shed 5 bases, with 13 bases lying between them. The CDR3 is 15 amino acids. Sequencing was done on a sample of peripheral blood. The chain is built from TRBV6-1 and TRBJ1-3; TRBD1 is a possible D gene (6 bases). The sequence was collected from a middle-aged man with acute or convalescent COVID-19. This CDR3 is CASSEPGQGRNTIYF. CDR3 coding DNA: TGTGCCAGCAGTGAACCGGGACAAGGCCGAAACACCATATATTTT.